The 8 T cell receptor beta chains below were found in one sample sequenced in a study of immune evolution from preneoplasia to lung adenocarcinoma (dated by TCRdb to the early 2020s). The library came from the immunoSEQ multiplex PCR assay. Not all clones reach the TCRdb copy of this immuneACCESS table, which keeps in-frame sequences only. Checked studies attribute under half of the gap to unresolved V genes and leave the rest unexplained. Here the sample has roughly 9,000 clones; around 85% occur a single time. The ten largest clones add up to around 8% of the sample. Sequences were obtained from FFPE minimally invasive lung adenocarcinoma tissue. The cell subset or site label for this specimen denotes: micro-invasive lung adenocarcinoma (MIA). Every receptor here comes from a donor aged 70 or older with lung adenocarcinoma.

The gene calls are TRBV7-9 and TRBJ2-5, with 7 bases fitting TRBD2. The CDR3 covers 15 residues. V was pared by 7 bases and J by 4 bases, with 12 bases of the junction left unmatched. Germline V gene data show CDR1 as SEHNR and CDR2 as FQNEAQ (reference sequence). Written as DNA, the CDR3 is TGTGCCAGCACCCAAGGGGAGGGAAAGGGAGAGACCCAGTACTTC. Encoded protein: CASTQGEGKGETQYF. Supplemented by reference TRBV7-9 and TRBJ2-5, the full variable domain reads DTGVSQNPRHKITKRGQNVTFRCDPISEHNRLYWYRQTLGQGPEFLTYFQNEAQLEKSRLLSDRFSAERPKGSFSTLEIQRTEQGDSAMYLCASTQGEGKGETQYFGPGTRLLVL.

V is TRBV4-1 and J is TRBJ2-5; TRBD2 agrees at 7 bases. The CDR3 is 15 residues long. V lost 1 base and J lost 4; bases outside the gene matches: 6. CDR1 is MGHRA, CDR2 YSYEKL, per germline. The chain's CDR3 is CASSQGRGVGETQYF. The CDR3 nucleotides read TGCGCCAGCAGCCAAGGTCGGGGGGTTGGAGAGACCCAGTACTTC.

This sequence joins TRBV5-1 and TRBJ2-7; D unclear. The CDR3 has 15 amino acids. Looked up from germline, CDR1 is SGHRS and CDR2 is YFSETQ. The V and J ends lost 0 bases and 0 bases respectively, with 10 bases between them. The CDR3 bases are TGCGCCAGCAGCTTGGAGGGTTTGAGCTCCTACGAGCAGTACTTC. Translated: CASSLEGLSSYEQYF.

This clone was seen only a few times. The chain couples TRBV29-1 to TRBJ2-3; 10 bases align to TRBD2. Germline V gene data show CDR1 as SQVTM and CDR2 as ANQGSEA. J was trimmed by 5 bases and V by 7 bases; bases with no gene match: 12. CDR3 length: 15 amino acids. The DNA for the CDR3 is TGCAGCGCACTCTCTGGGGCTAGCGGGGGAGATACGCAGTATTTT. This codes for CSALSGASGGDTQYF.

V is TRBV29-1 and J is TRBJ1-1, with D uncertain. V shed 4 bases and J shed 5 bases, with 5 bases lying between them. The CDR3 consists of 10 residues. The germline V gene has CDR1 SQVTM and CDR2 ANQGSEA. The DNA of the CDR3 is TGCAGCGTTGTCGGGACTGAAGCTTTCTTT. Its translation is CSVVGTEAFF.

The chain joins TRBV19 to TRBJ1-1; TRBD1 matches at 9 bases. V lost 5 bases, J lost 2 bases, and 6 bases stayed unmatched. CDR1 LNHDA and CDR2 SQIVND come from the germline V gene (reference sequence). CDR3 length: 15 amino acids. The chain's CDR3 is CASSATTGGNTEAFF. For the CDR3, the DNA is TGTGCCAGTAGTGCAACGACAGGGGGTAACACTGAAGCTTTCTTT.

This rearrangement joins TRBV28 to TRBJ1-5; 9 bases align to TRBD1. The junction had 2 bases not matched to a gene; V was cut back by 3 bases and J by 2 bases. The CDR3 spans 15 residues. CDR1 and CDR2 (germline): MDHEN, SYDVKM. CDR3: CASSFRTGGNQPQHF. The CDR3 nucleotides are TGTGCCAGCAGTTTCCGGACAGGGGGCAATCAGCCCCAGCATTTT.

V and J are TRBV5-1 and TRBJ2-1; 8 bases agree with TRBD2. The CDR3 runs to 17 residues. V lost 1 base to trimming and J lost 5 bases; unmatched junction nucleotides: 11. Germline V gene data show CDR1 as SGHRS and CDR2 as YFSETQ. The CDR3 loop is CASSLTVAGPGHNEQFF. CDR3 DNA sequence: TGCGCCAGCAGCTTGACGGTAGCGGGACCGGGACACAATGAGCAGTTCTTC. Full variable domain (missing parts from reference TRBV5-1 and TRBJ2-1): KAGVTQTPRYLIKTRGQQVTLSCSPISGHRSVSWYQQTPGQGLQFLFEYFSETQRNKGNFPGRFSGRQFSNSRSEMNVSTLELGDSALYLCASSLTVAGPGHNEQFFGPGTRLTVL.